This T cell receptor (beta chain) was sequenced during a study of response to subunit inactivated influenza vaccine. This clonotype was detected only a few times. CDR3 length: 14 amino acids. CDR1 SGHVS and CDR2 FNYEAQ come from the germline V gene. Between the trimmed V and J ends, which lost 4 bases and 7 bases, there was a span of 14 bases. TCRdb reprocessed the RT-PCR reads via MiXCR and lists one record per CDR3 protein. The sample lists a few hundred thousand distinct CDR3 sequences, 12% occurring once. The source material was non-naive T cells sorted from PBMCs, sampled around two weeks before vaccination. The origin of this receptor is a man aged 45-65 years who received an inactivated influenza vaccine. The V gene is TRBV7-6, the J gene TRBJ1-5; D remains unclear. CDR3 nucleotides: TGTGCCAGCAGCTCAGCGGGTTCCGGGCAGCCCCAGCATTTT. It yields the protein CASSSAGSGQPQHF.